The 27 T cell receptor beta chains in this list originate from one sample, sequenced in a study of vaccination effects on CD4 cells after COVID-19. Antigens for these TCRs are unknown. The assay was immunoSEQ multiplex PCR, and TCRdb's table has in-frame clones only and misses some. The repertoire has about 28,000 clones, about 60% of them found once; the top ten carry around a tenth. Culture lasted roughly 9 days before CD4+ T cell isolation. The source was CD4+ T cells from PBMCs cultured without peptide, collected before COVID-19 vaccination. The receptors derive from a human donor who received a COVID-19 vaccine.

This clone appeared once. CDR3 amino acids: CASRTGASRTDTQYF. The CDR3, as DNA: TGTGCCAGTAGAACTGGGGCCTCTCGCACAGATACGCAGTATTTT. The chain is built from TRBV19 and TRBJ2-3; the D gene is possibly TRBD1 (5 bases). The CDR3 is made up of 15 amino acids. The V and J ends lost 6 bases and 1 base respectively, with 14 bases between them. Germline assignment: CDR1 LNHDA and CDR2 SQIVND (reference sequence).

The CDR3 region is CASSRGLAAQETQYF. The CDR3 region has the DNA TGCGCCAGCAGCCGCGGACTAGCGGCACAAGAGACCCAGTACTTC. The chain combines TRBV4-1 with TRBJ2-5; 10 positions match TRBD2. V shed 4 bases, J shed 2 bases, and the junction held 4 bases outside the gene matches. The germline V gene has CDR1 MGHRA and CDR2 YSYEKL. The CDR3 sequence is 15 residues long.

The chain links TRBV5-1 to TRBJ2-2; 9 positions agree with TRBD1. This CDR3 has 16 residues. CDR1 is SGHRS, CDR2 YFSETQ, per germline. The trim removed 4 bases at V and 0 bases at J, leaving 4 bases unmatched. The CDR3 region is CASSPRQGANTGELFF. Here the CDR3 DNA reads TGCGCCAGCAGCCCGCGACAGGGGGCGAACACCGGGGAGCTGTTTTTT.

This chain joins TRBV15 and TRBJ2-3; D may be TRBD1 (6 bases). Germline V lookup: CDR1 LNHNV, CDR2 YYDKDF (reference sequence). V lost 0 bases to trimming and J lost 6 bases, with 10 bases between them. The CDR3 runs 14 residues. The CDR3 DNA sequence: TGTGCCACCAGCAGAGACAGGGGCCGGGATACGCAGTATTTT. Protein product: CATSRDRGRDTQYF.

J is TRBJ1-2 and V is TRBV27, with no clear D. Trimming took off 0 bases at V and 4 bases at J, with 6 bases between the two ends. Germline V CDR1 and CDR2: MNHEY, SMNVEV (reference sequence). The CDR3 covers 13 residues. The CDR3 nucleotides read TGTGCCAGCAGTTTATCCGGGCTCTATGGCTACACCTTC. Its translation: CASSLSGLYGYTF.

Of note for this clone: Additional DNA sequences in this sample encode the identical CDR3. The chain uses TRBV11-2 and TRBJ2-3; the D is unclear. V gave up 5 bases and J gave up 0 bases, with 3 bases separating them. CDR1 is SGHAT, CDR2 FQNNGV, per germline. The length of the CDR3 is 12 residues. CDR3 residues: CASSPSTDTQYF. CDR3 sequence (DNA): TGTGCCAGCAGCCCCAGCACAGATACGCAGTATTTT.

The chain recombines TRBV11-3 with TRBJ2-7, with 9 bases aligning to TRBD1. After removal of 5 bases from V and 3 bases from J, the junction contained 14 bases not matched to a gene. The CDR3 covers 17 residues. Germline V gene data show CDR1 as SGHNT and CDR2 as YENEEA. CDR3 DNA sequence: TGTGCCAGCAGCCAGAACCGATACAGGGGGCACGTCTACGAGCAGTACTTC. Protein sequence: CASSQNRYRGHVYEQYF. The full variable domain, rest sourced from reference TRBV11-3 and TRBJ2-7, is EAGVVQSPRYKIIEKKQPVAFWCNPISGHNTLYWYLQNLGQGPELLIRYENEEAVDDSQLPKDRFSAERLKGVDSTLKIQPAELGDSAVYLCASSQNRYRGHVYEQYFGPGTRLTVT.

This chain uses TRBV20-1 with TRBJ1-1; a weak D match, TRBD1 (5 bases). The CDR3 spans 14 residues. Trimming removed 3 bases at V and 0 bases at J, with 11 bases between. From germline, CDR1 is DFQATT and CDR2 SNEGSKA (reference sequence). CDR3 protein: CSASRGRVNTEAFF. DNA of the CDR3: TGCAGTGCTAGTCGGGGACGGGTGAACACTGAAGCTTTCTTT.

J is TRBJ1-6 and V is TRBV18; weak D call: TRBD1 (5 bases). Trimming stripped 1 base from V and 10 bases from J, with 8 bases between. CDR1 is KGHSH and CDR2 is LQKENI in the germline V gene. The CDR3 is made up of 13 amino acids. The CDR3 DNA follows: TGTGCCAGCTCACCACATCGGGACTCACCCCTCCACTTT. It is translated as CASSPHRDSPLHF.

This clone appeared a few times. The chain links TRBV2 to TRBJ1-5, with D possibly TRBD1 on 5 matching bases. CDR1 is SNHLY and CDR2 is FYNNEI in the germline V gene. With 11 bases removed from V and 7 bases from J, the gap between germline ends came to 18 bases. The CDR3 totals 13 residues. CDR3 nucleotides: TGTGCCGGAAGTGGGGGAATGGAGCAGCCCCAGCATTTT. It encodes CAGSGGMEQPQHF.

This rearrangement joins TRBV27 to TRBJ2-5; 10 bases are a match to TRBD2. This CDR3 spans 13 amino acids. With 6 bases clipped from V and 7 bases from J, the junction kept 5 bases outside the gene matches. Germline V CDR1 and CDR2: MNHEY, SMNVEV (reference sequence). The CDR3 bases are TGTGCCAGCAGACTAGCGGGGAGGGGGACCCAGTACTTC. Protein product: CASRLAGRGTQYF.

This clone has just a few counts. The rearrangement uses TRBV7-9 and TRBJ1-6, with a weak D call TRBD1 (6 bases). Germline V gene sequence: CDR1 SEHNR, CDR2 FQNEAQ (reference sequence). The V end was cut by 5 bases, the J end by 11 bases, with 16 bases between. The CDR3 has 14 amino acids. CDR3 protein: CASSPSGGRPPLHF. The CDR3 DNA is TGTGCCAGCAGCCCCTCCGGGGGGCGACCACCCCTCCACTTT.

This clone was detected once. V usage is TRBV12-3 or TRBV12-4 and J usage is TRBJ1-1; D gene uncertain. This CDR3 region has 12 residues. The germline V and J ends were trimmed by 3 bases and 6 bases, with 8 bases remaining between them. The CDR3 nucleotides are TGTGCCAGCAGTTTCCCAAAGTCTGAAGCTTTCTTT. It is translated as CASSFPKSEAFF.

The chain uses TRBV14 and TRBJ1-6; 11 positions agree with TRBD1. The trim removed 4 bases at V and 0 bases at J, leaving 5 bases unmatched. The CDR3 length is 18 residues. CDR1 and CDR2 from the germline V gene are SGHDN and FVKESK. The chain's CDR3 is CASSPGQGANSYNSPLHF. The CDR3 nucleotides are TGTGCCAGCAGCCCCGGACAGGGGGCAAACTCCTATAATTCACCCCTCCACTTT.

The chain couples TRBV7-9 to TRBJ2-7, with D uncertain. This CDR3 region has 16 residues. Trimming cost V 6 bases and J 5 bases, with 23 bases left between them. CDR1 and CDR2 (germline): SEHNR, FQNEAQ (reference sequence). The CDR3 DNA follows: TGTGCCAGCAGTTCGGTAGGACGCCTCCGGTCCAACGAGCAGTACTTC. Its translation: CASSSVGRLRSNEQYF.

This clone has only one observation. This rearrangement joins TRBV12-3 or TRBV12-4 to TRBJ2-7, with D unresolved. The ends were cut back, 5 bases at V and 2 bases at J, with 10 bases in the middle. The CDR3 extends over 13 amino acids. The CDR3 region has the DNA TGTGCCAGCAGTCAACGCGTGGCCTACGAGCAGTACTTC. Translation gives CASSQRVAYEQYF.

V and J are TRBV4-1 and TRBJ1-4; tentative D call: TRBD1 (5 bases). The ends were cut back, 1 base at V and 8 bases at J, with 8 bases in the middle. CDR3 length: 13 residues. From germline, CDR1 is MGHRA and CDR2 YSYEKL. The CDR3 nucleotides are TGCGCCAGCAGCCAAGTGGGGGAAGAAAAACTGTTTTTT. Encoded protein: CASSQVGEEKLFF.

The V and J genes are TRBV11-2 and TRBJ2-7; 7 nucleotides align to TRBD2. The germline V gene encodes CDR1 SGHAT and CDR2 FQNNGV. With V trimmed by 2 bases and J by 1 base, 5 bases remained unmatched. The CDR3 sequence is 15 residues long. The DNA of the CDR3 is TGTGCCAGCAGCTTAATTCCTAGCGGATCCTACGAGCAGTACTTC. Its protein is CASSLIPSGSYEQYF.

This rearrangement joins TRBV11-3 to TRBJ2-1; 10 nucleotides align to TRBD1. The CDR3 covers 18 residues. CDR1 is SGHNT and CDR2 is YENEEA in the germline V gene. V lost 0 bases, J lost 2 bases, and 7 bases stayed unmatched. The DNA of the CDR3 is TGTGCCAGCAGCTTAGATCAATCAGGGACAGGGGCCTACAATGAGCAGTTCTTC. Its translation is CASSLDQSGTGAYNEQFF.

This clone was detected a few times. V and J are TRBV6-2 or TRBV6-3 and TRBJ1-5; D might be TRBD1 (5 bases). This CDR3 comprises 12 residues. The V gene's germline CDR1 is MNHEY and CDR2 SVGEGT. V was shortened by 4 bases and J by 6 bases, with 7 bases between the two germline ends. In DNA form, the CDR3 reads TGTGCCAGCAGTTCAGGGAGTCAGCCCCAGCATTTT. It translates to CASSSGSQPQHF.

The chain combines TRBV29-1 with TRBJ1-2; D is possibly TRBD1 (5 bases). CDR1 SQVTM and CDR2 ANQGSEA come from the germline V gene. The CDR3 runs to 12 residues. V dropped 4 bases and J dropped 4 bases, with 10 bases sitting between them. The CDR3 coding sequence is TGCAGCGTTGGAGTCCAGGGCTATGGCTACACCTTC. Translating it yields CSVGVQGYGYTF.

This chain uses TRBV3-1 (or the pseudogene TRBV3-2) with TRBJ2-2; D gene unclear. V was trimmed by 4 bases and J by 6 bases, leaving 9 bases between them. Germline-derived CDR1 and CDR2 are LGHDT and YNNKEL (reference sequence). The CDR3 has 13 residues. Written as DNA, the CDR3 is TGTGCCAGCAGCCCCGGACCTCCCGGGGAGCTGTTTTTT. Its translation is CASSPGPPGELFF.

V and J are TRBV24-1 and TRBJ2-7; 7 positions match TRBD1. With V trimmed by 10 bases and J by 0 bases, 5 bases remained unmatched. CDR1 and CDR2 from the germline V gene are KGHDR and SFDVKD. The CDR3 has 13 amino acids. Written as DNA, the CDR3 is TGTGCCACGGCCGGGACAGCCTCCTACGAGCAGTACTTC. This encodes CATAGTASYEQYF.

The chain couples TRBV5-1 to TRBJ2-2; D unresolved. The CDR3 consists of 15 residues. The V end lost 6 bases, the J end lost 0 bases, and 12 bases lay between the germline ends. Germline V lookup: CDR1 SGHRS, CDR2 YFSETQ. The DNA for the CDR3 is TGCGCCAGCAATGAAGGAAACGCGAACACCGGGGAGCTGTTTTTT. This codes for CASNEGNANTGELFF.

In this sample, this clone turned up once. This chain joins TRBV5-6 and TRBJ1-1; tentative D call: TRBD1 (6 bases). Germline lookup yields CDR1 SGHDT and CDR2 YYEEEE. V was trimmed by 4 bases and J by 6 bases, leaving 19 bases between them. The CDR3 has 15 residues. The CDR3 protein is CASSRIQGRRAEAFF. CDR3 coding DNA: TGTGCCAGCAGCCGTATACAGGGTAGACGGGCTGAAGCTTTCTTT.

This clone was detected a few times. The gene calls are TRBV20-1 and TRBJ2-4; D is unclear. Germline V lookup: CDR1 DFQATT, CDR2 SNEGSKA (reference sequence). This CDR3 contains 12 residues. V was cut by 3 bases and J by 5 bases, with 8 bases left in between. CDR3: CSASRAENIQYF. The CDR3 coding sequence is TGCAGTGCTAGTCGCGCGGAAAACATTCAGTACTTC.

The V and J genes are TRBV7-9 and TRBJ1-5, with 7 bases lining up with TRBD1. The ends lost 5 bases at V and 7 bases at J; junction bases unmatched: 11. Germline V lookup: CDR1 SEHNR, CDR2 FQNEAQ (reference sequence). CDR3 length: 15 residues. DNA of the CDR3: TGTGCCAGCAGCCCTGTGACAGGGACCATCCAGCCCCAGCATTTT. As protein: CASSPVTGTIQPQHF.